This T cell receptor (beta chain) was recorded in a study of CD8 T cells in ankylosing spondylitis. General study findings and limits: A motif of fewer than ten highly homologous TCR beta variants was seen as apparently characteristic of ankylosing spondylitis blood. Reportedly, matched ankylosing spondylitis synovial fluid was significantly enriched for disease-linked clones.

Library preparation for TCR beta used quantitative 5'-RACE with molecular barcodes. TCRdb re-called the 5' RACE reads through MiXCR, storing one row per CDR3 protein. Among hundreds of thousands of distinct CDR3 sequences, around 24% were seen once, and the ten largest hold roughly 6.7%. The CDR3 sequence is 17 residues long. J lost 7 bases, V lost 4 bases, and 11 bases had no gene match. The germline V gene has CDR1 SGHRS and CDR2 YFSETQ. This clonotype was detected ten times or more. Its antigen is undetermined. The V gene is TRBV5-1, the J gene TRBJ1-6; TRBD1 matches 10 bases. The sample taken for sequencing was blood, either unsorted or a sorted T cell fraction (not recorded which). The receptor was isolated from a male donor with ankylosing spondylitis or in good health (not recorded which). The CDR3 DNA is TGCGCCAGCAGCCTCGGGACAGGGGTCGAGTCGAATTCACCCCTCCACTTT. Protein: CASSLGTGVESNSPLHF.